These T cell receptor beta chains were read from a single sample in a study of identical twins. Each CDR3 protein gets one entry after TCRdb re-called the 5' RACE reads with MiXCR. The table includes fewer than 650,000 distinct CDR3 sequences, 9% to 10% detected once. A further study also used this sample, focusing on yellow fever vaccine responses in identical twins.

Material for sequencing was PBMCs. All receptors come from a young woman in good health. The CDR3 runs from the conserved cysteine through the conserved F or W. The order of the fields is clone size, D gene, J gene, V gene, CDR3 protein, CDR3 DNA. A D gene is named only where the DNA matches it firmly. Not every row has a clone size; where given, it reads once, few, many or a size class.

few,.,TRBJ2-7,TRBV7-2,CASSIPSAYEQYF,TGTGCCAGCAGCATTCCCTCCGCCTACGAGCAGTACTTC
many,.,TRBJ1-2,TRBV21-1,CASSRQGGSGYTF,TGTGCCAGCAGCAGACAGGGGGGTTCTGGCTACACCTTC
few,.,TRBJ2-1,TRBV4-3,CASSQDLEGYLGNEQFF,TGCGCCAGCAGCCAAGATCTGGAAGGGTATTTGGGAAATGAGCAGTTCTTC
few,TRBD2,TRBJ2-2,TRBV4-1,CASSQEVLAATNTGELFF,TGCGCCAGCAGCCAAGAAGTGCTAGCGGCTACGAACACCGGGGAGCTGTTTTTT
.,TRBD2,TRBJ2-3,TRBV6-5,CASSYARGGRFKDTQYF,TGTGCCAGCAGTTACGCTCGCGGGGGGCGATTTAAAGATACGCAGTATTTT
many,.,TRBJ2-7,TRBV27,CASNPYSGGPLNEQYF,TGTGCCAGCAATCCTTATTCCGGGGGGCCCTTGAACGAGCAGTACTTC
many,TRBD1,TRBJ1-4,TRBV29-1,CSAAGGDEKLFF,TGCAGCGCCGCAGGGGGCGATGAAAAACTGTTTTTT
.,TRBD2,TRBJ2-5,TRBV12-3/TRBV12-4,CASSIAGRETQYF,TGTGCCAGCAGTATAGCGGGAAGGGAGACCCAGTACTTC
.,TRBD1,TRBJ2-7,TRBV10-3,CAISESPGTGGEQYF,TGTGCCATCAGTGAGTCTCCGGGGACAGGGGGTGAGCAGTACTTC
.,TRBD1,TRBJ1-5,TRBV4-1,CASSQETGGEPQHF,TGCGCCAGCAGCCAAGAGACAGGGGGCGAGCCCCAGCATTTT
few,.,TRBJ2-2,TRBV19,CASRSDTGELFF,TGTGCCAGTAGATCGGACACCGGGGAGCTGTTTTTT
few,.,TRBJ2-3,TRBV5-1,CASSNFADTQYF,TGCGCCAGCAGTAACTTTGCCGATACGCAGTATTTT
.,TRBD1,TRBJ2-7,TRBV6-2/TRBV6-3,CASTQPGQTTYEQYF,TGTGCCAGCACCCAGCCGGGACAGACAACCTACGAGCAGTACTTC
many,.,TRBJ1-5,TRBV9,CASSGDDRSNQPQHF,TGTGCCAGCAGCGGCGACGACAGGAGCAATCAGCCCCAGCATTTT
few,.,TRBJ2-7,TRBV7-9,CASSFQGQTYEQYF,TGTGCCAGCAGCTTTCAGGGGCAGACCTACGAGCAGTACTTC
few,TRBD1,TRBJ2-7,TRBV5-1,CASSFTGGRYEQYF,TGCGCCAGCAGCTTCACAGGGGGCAGGTACGAGCAGTACTTC
few,TRBD1,TRBJ2-5,TRBV5-4,CASSPTRTGETQYF,TGTGCCAGCAGCCCAACTAGGACAGGGGAGACCCAGTACTTC
many,TRBD2,TRBJ2-7,TRBV6-5,CASSLLAGGPEQYF,TGTGCCAGCAGTTTACTAGCGGGAGGGCCGGAGCAGTACTTC
few,.,TRBJ2-3,TRBV4-2,CASSQAYGSDTQYF,TGTGCCAGCAGCCAAGCTTACGGGTCCGATACGCAGTATTTT
few,.,TRBJ2-3,TRBV29-1,CSVLPASTDTQYF,TGCAGCGTTCTTCCAGCTAGCACAGATACGCAGTATTTT
.,.,TRBJ2-4,TRBV4-3,CASSERRTAKNIQYF,TGCGCCAGCAGCGAAAGACGGACAGCCAAAAACATTCAGTACTTC
.,.,TRBJ2-3,TRBV24-1,CATSDTNTDTQYF,TGTGCCACCAGTGATACTAACACAGATACGCAGTATTTT
few,.,TRBJ2-1,TRBV9,CASSALGATYNEQFF,TGTGCCAGCAGCGCCCTTGGGGCCACCTACAATGAGCAGTTCTTC
.,TRBD2,TRBJ2-3,TRBV7-9,CASQRGVGLTDTQYF,TGTGCCAGTCAGCGGGGGGTCGGACTCACAGATACGCAGTATTTT
few,.,TRBJ2-1,TRBV4-2,CASSQRQDNEQFF,TGTGCCAGCAGCCAACGGCAGGACAATGAGCAGTTCTTC
few,TRBD1,TRBJ1-4,TRBV11-2,CASSLGDRGRNEKLFF,TGTGCCAGCAGCTTAGGGGACAGGGGGCGCAATGAAAAACTGTTTTTT
.,.,TRBJ1-5,TRBV20-1,CSARDRGDGNQPQHF,TGCAGTGCTAGAGATCGAGGGGATGGCAATCAGCCCCAGCATTTT
.,.,TRBJ1-4,TRBV7-2,CASSLALGAFNEKLFF,TGTGCCAGCAGCTTAGCGCTGGGGGCATTTAATGAAAAACTGTTTTTT
.,TRBD1,TRBJ1-4,TRBV7-8,CASGGTGNEKLFF,TGTGCCAGCGGAGGGACAGGGAATGAAAAACTGTTTTTT
once,TRBD1,TRBJ2-7,TRBV11-1,CASSSIRPTGGKPYEQYF,TGTGCCAGCAGCTCCATCCGACCGACAGGGGGAAAACCCTACGAGCAGTACTTC
many,TRBD2,TRBJ2-1,TRBV15,CATSNPHSGAGGDNEQFF,TGTGCCACCAGCAACCCACACTCCGGGGCGGGAGGGGACAATGAGCAGTTCTTC
few,TRBD2,TRBJ2-1,TRBV6-1,CATTLTSGRNEQFF,TGTGCCACCACCCTGACTAGCGGGCGCAATGAGCAGTTCTTC
few,.,TRBJ1-5,TRBV10-2,CASSEVSVNQPQHF,TGCGCCAGCAGTGAGGTATCAGTAAATCAGCCCCAGCATTTT
many,.,TRBJ1-5,TRBV7-9,CASSPPGTSNQPQHF,TGTGCCAGCAGCCCCCCAGGTACTAGCAATCAGCCCCAGCATTTT
.,.,TRBJ2-5,TRBV7-9,CASSPAIGSPEETQYF,TGTGCCAGCAGCCCCGCTATTGGTAGCCCAGAAGAGACCCAGTACTTC
many,.,TRBJ2-7,TRBV3-1,CASSQEIGGGLIYEQYF,TGTGCCAGCAGCCAAGAAATAGGTGGCGGACTGATCTACGAGCAGTACTTC
few,.,TRBJ2-1,TRBV14,CASSQPYRVAEQFF,TGTGCCAGCAGCCAGCCATACAGGGTTGCTGAGCAGTTCTTC
many,.,TRBJ2-1,TRBV12-3/TRBV12-4,CASSLAGKRNEQFF,TGTGCCAGCAGTTTGGCAGGGAAACGGAATGAGCAGTTCTTC
many,.,TRBJ2-4,TRBV4-3,CASSQDPGEPNIQYF,TGCGCCAGCAGCCAAGACCCAGGGGAACCAAACATTCAGTACTTC
.,.,TRBJ2-5,TRBV13,CASSPRAFQETQYF,TGTGCCAGCAGCCCCCGGGCTTTCCAAGAGACCCAGTACTTC
few,TRBD2,TRBJ2-6,TRBV18,CASSPLSGGAGANVLTF,TGTGCCAGCTCACCCCTTTCGGGGGGGGCTGGGGCCAACGTCCTGACTTTC
.,.,TRBJ2-1,TRBV28,CATRGFRYNEQFF,TGTGCCACCCGGGGTTTCCGCTACAATGAGCAGTTCTTC
few,.,TRBJ2-1,TRBV11-2,CASSLEGGGTHDEQFF,TGTGCCAGCAGCCTAGAAGGGGGCGGGACCCACGATGAGCAGTTCTTC
many,.,TRBJ2-7,TRBV2,CASSEAPDPEQYF,TGTGCCAGCAGTGAAGCGCCGGACCCCGAGCAGTACTTC
many,.,TRBJ2-2,TRBV20-1,CSARIPRGTGELFF,TGCAGTGCTAGAATACCACGGGGAACCGGGGAGCTGTTTTTT